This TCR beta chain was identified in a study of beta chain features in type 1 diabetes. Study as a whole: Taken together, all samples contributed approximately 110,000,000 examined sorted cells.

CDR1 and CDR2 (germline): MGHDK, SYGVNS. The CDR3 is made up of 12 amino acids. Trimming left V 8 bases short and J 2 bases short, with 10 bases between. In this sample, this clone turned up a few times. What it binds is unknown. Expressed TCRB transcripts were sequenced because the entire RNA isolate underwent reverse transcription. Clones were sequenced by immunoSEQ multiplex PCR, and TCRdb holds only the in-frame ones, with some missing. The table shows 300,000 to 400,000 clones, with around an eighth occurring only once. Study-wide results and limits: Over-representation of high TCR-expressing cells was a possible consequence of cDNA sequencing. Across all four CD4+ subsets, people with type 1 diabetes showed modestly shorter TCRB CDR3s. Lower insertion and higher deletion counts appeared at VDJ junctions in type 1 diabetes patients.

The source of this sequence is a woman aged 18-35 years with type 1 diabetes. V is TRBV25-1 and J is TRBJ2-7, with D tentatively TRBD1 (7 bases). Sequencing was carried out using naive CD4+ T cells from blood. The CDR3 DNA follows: TGTGCCAGCGGAGGGACAGCCTACGAGCAGTACTTC. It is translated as CASGGTAYEQYF.